This TCR beta chain is drawn from a study of monozygotic twins with inflammatory bowel disease. Per donor there was one draw, yielding a blood sample of around 2.3 ml. Germline values: CDR1 SGHRS, CDR2 YFSETQ. The CDR3 consists of 15 residues. TCRdb reprocessed the 5' RACE reads and stores each CDR3 protein as one record, lacking DNA. The sample table sets out around 400,000 distinct CDR3 sequences. The receptor's source is a human donor with ulcerative colitis or Crohn's disease, or a healthy co-twin of an affected twin (not recorded which). V usage is TRBV5-1 and J usage is TRBJ2-3; TCRdb selects TRBD2, and the lack of DNA leaves this call unchecked. Material: blood. The CDR3 here is CASKTASGGAYTQYF.